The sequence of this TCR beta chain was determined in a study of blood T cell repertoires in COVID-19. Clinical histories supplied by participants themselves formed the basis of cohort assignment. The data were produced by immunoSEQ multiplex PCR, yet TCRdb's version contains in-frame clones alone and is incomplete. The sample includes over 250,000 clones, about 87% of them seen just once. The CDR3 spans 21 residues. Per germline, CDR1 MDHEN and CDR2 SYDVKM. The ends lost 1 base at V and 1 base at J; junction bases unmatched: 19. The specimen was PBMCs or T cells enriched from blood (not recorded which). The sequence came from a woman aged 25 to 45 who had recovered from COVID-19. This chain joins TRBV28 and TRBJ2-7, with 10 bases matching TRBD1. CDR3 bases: TGTGCCAGCAGTTTATTTTTGTCTGGGACAGGGGACAAGCGGGGGTCCTACGAGCAGTACTTC. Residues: CASSLFLSGTGDKRGSYEQYF.